The following is a TCR beta chain sequence with its context. Its target is unknown. TCRdb's copy holds only in-frame clones and misses some; the assay was immunoSEQ multiplex PCR. The table lists some 30,000 clones, 80% to 90% of them singletons, with 3% to 4% in the top ten. This sample is part of a study of PD-L1 blockade in urothelial cancer. Overall study: Starting around 2014, patients were given atezolizumab (1,200 mg intravenously every 3 weeks). Study-wide findings and caveats: Expansion of tumor-associated blood clones at 3 weeks was greater in durable-benefit patients. In blood sampled pretreatment, TCR clonality below the median predicted better survival.

Individual patients had between 1 and 8 samples, taken pretreatment and on-treatment. The CDR3 has 16 residues. V shed 7 bases and J shed 2 bases, with 21 bases lying between them. The germline gives CDR1 LNHDA, CDR2 SQIVND (reference sequence). The genes are TRBV19 and TRBJ2-7, with D perhaps TRBD1 (6 bases). This specimen was PBMCs, taken around atezolizumab (anti-PD-L1) treatment. The receptor's source is a man in his forties or fifties with urothelial cancer. The CDR3: CASKRNTDSLTYEQYF. The CDR3 nucleotides read TGTGCCAGTAAGAGAAACACGGACAGTCTAACCTACGAGCAGTACTTC.